This is a list of T cell receptor beta chains from one sample in a study of blood T cell repertoires in COVID-19. Only in-frame clones appear in the TCRdb table, and some are missing; sequencing was by immunoSEQ multiplex PCR. The top ten hold around 5.9% of the sample, which has about 240,000 clones, about 83% seen once. Input material: peripheral blood. The receptors here all came from a human donor in a cohort sampled during active COVID-19. The CDR3 runs from the conserved cysteine through the conserved F or W. D genes are given only for firm matches. Size values are once, few and many counts, or a class for expanded clones, and some rows have none.

D,V,J,length,size,CDR3,DNA
TRBD1,TRBV6-4,TRBJ2-1,15,many,CASSDSTGGYNEQFF,TGTGCCAGCAGTGACTCGACAGGGGGCTACAATGAGCAGTTCTTC
TRBD1,TRBV9,TRBJ1-1,15,.,CASSVDRGLFTEAFF,TGTGCCAGCAGCGTAGACAGGGGGCTGTTCACTGAAGCTTTCTTT
TRBD1,TRBV10-3,TRBJ2-3,16,.,CAIRDRDRGQQDTQYF,TGTGCCATCAGGGACCGGGACAGGGGGCAACAAGATACGCAGTATTTT
.,TRBV19,TRBJ1-2,13,.,CASSPTGSYGYTF,TGTGCCAGTAGTCCCACAGGGAGCTATGGCTACACCTTC
TRBD1,TRBV19,TRBJ2-4,17,.,CASSIDLSRTGRNIQYF,TGTGCCAGTAGTATAGACCTATCTAGGACAGGGCGAAACATTCAGTACTTC
.,TRBV11-3,TRBJ2-1,12,.,CASKSSSGEQFF,TGTGCCAGCAAGAGCTCCTCGGGGGAGCAGTTCTTC
.,TRBV11-3,TRBJ2-3,13,many,CASSLDFADTQYF,TGTGCCAGCAGCTTAGATTTCGCAGATACGCAGTATTTT
.,TRBV27,TRBJ2-7,16,.,CASSYHTGGGTYEQYF,TGTGCCAGCAGTTACCACACAGGGGGGGGGACCTACGAGCAGTACTTC
.,TRBV20-1,TRBJ1-4,11,.,CSASSYEKLFF,TGCAGTGCGAGTTCTTATGAAAAACTGTTTTTT
TRBD1,TRBV27,TRBJ1-3,15,many,CASSPMDRGGNTIYF,TGTGCCAGCAGTCCGATGGACAGGGGAGGAAACACCATATATTTT